This note documents a single TCR beta chain sequence. Its specificity is unknown. Sequencing used immunoSEQ multiplex PCR; TCRdb keeps in-frame clones, though not all of them. Seen here are around 320,000 clones, more than 70% observed once, and the top ten hold roughly 2.1%. This sample is part of a study of Ad26.COV2.S vaccination and SARS-CoV-2 variants. Study background: Donor joined the COV1001 Ad26.COV2.S trial arm.

Study outcomes and limitations: Vaccinees and placebo recipients showed similar non-spike TCR breadth.

The treatment was: over 15 received Ad26.COV2.S at low or high dose, single or two shots; about five received placebo; per-sample allocation not given. Sampling was done on day 63 after the first vaccine or placebo injection. The receptor was derived from a person between 18 and 59 years old who received the Ad26.COV2.S COVID-19 vaccine or a placebo. The sample in question was peripheral blood, obtained in a trial of Ad26.COV2.S vaccine versus placebo.

CDR3 protein: CASRPGTSYEQYF. In DNA, the CDR3 is TGTGCCAGTAGGCCGGGGACTAGCTACGAGCAGTACTTC. The V gene is TRBV19, the J gene TRBJ2-7; 8 positions agree with TRBD2. Germline trimming cut 6 bases from V and 3 bases from J; bases unmatched to any gene: 4. CDR1 LNHDA and CDR2 SQIVND come from the germline V gene (reference sequence). The CDR3 consists of 13 residues.